This T cell receptor (beta chain) stems from a study of cytomegalovirus exposure and HLA in healthy donors (dated by TCRdb to 2016 to 2017). Background for the entire study: An earlier analysis of 587 of the donors reported about 300 Gb of sequence data and about 120 million unique TCR beta sequences obtained from about 179 million T cells. Every discovery cohort repertoire had been produced on one sequencing platform. An earlier analysis of 587 of the donors applied high-throughput TCR beta sequencing to assess whether each TCR beta V gene segment acted as functional or pseudogenic. An early release covering about 600 HLA-typed donors comprised 300 to 350 gigabases of sequencing data and roughly 85 million unique TCR sequences. Because of strong linkage in the cohort, 5 or 6 DR-DQ haplotypes were treated as single units for association and clustering. The number of typed donors differed by locus: 629-630 for A, B, C, DRB1 and DQB1; 500 to 550 for DQA1; 606 for DPA1; and 400 to 480 for DPB1. Along with the roughly 710-subject first cohort, a separate validation cohort of roughly 110 different subjects was used. In a later genetic analysis, genome-wide SNP genotypes for about 55% of the roughly 700 donors were used, and that subset was treated as a discovery cohort. Among a few hundred genotyped donors of the cohort, an average of about 240,000 unique TCR beta nucleotide sequences were sequenced per donor, roughly a sixth of them non-productive. Donor age, sex, ethnicity and CMV serostatus were compiled together with the repertoire data. The study was designed to test whether signatures of past pathogen exposure could be identified by cataloging public T cell receptors. To predict cytomegalovirus infection status, the study brought together high-throughput TCR immunosequencing, statistical association of individual TCRs with disease status, and machine learning. Class I and class II HLA loci were covered by the typing at four-digit resolution. A later analysis re-analyzed previously published TCR beta repertoires from several hundred donors and added high-resolution HLA genotyping to study TCR occurrence patterns. Of the 300 to 400 genotyped donors, about 84% fell in the genetic ancestry cluster associated with self-reported Caucasian donors. In the later analysis, no new phenotypic data were used to find candidate immune exposures; instead, reliance was placed on TCR beta sequences and their occurrence across donors. Using immunosequencing, the study profiled T cell repertoires from about 620 subjects and related those repertoires to cytomegalovirus serostatus. On the study overall, not on this receptor specifically: Cytomegalovirus status was reported to be diagnosed by the classifier with high specificity and sensitivity in both the original and validation cohorts. A further reported finding was that TCR beta sequences accurately predicted the HLA-A and HLA-B alleles for most subjects in the first cohort. A later genetic analysis associated a missense DCLRE1C variant with V-gene and J-gene trimming of TCR beta chains, and an independent cohort replicated the association. Presence/absence analyses assumed roughly uniform sequencing depth across donors, an assumption that may not hold. At a false discovery rate of 0.05, a later analysis linked fewer than 20,000 TCR beta sequences to specific HLA alleles. The authors suggested that the approach could potentially be extended to other disease states and immunological phenotypes. A later analysis found that TCR association rates varied across HLA loci, with DRB1 alleles showing the most associated TCRs and HLA-C alleles the fewest. Linkage disequilibrium might explain the correlated functional status among segregating V segments, but an unknown experimental factor could not be ruled out. A later analysis found that HLA-associated TCR beta chains were more clonally expanded and had lower generation probabilities than equally common non-associated chains. For the cohort, immune exposure information was limited to CMV serostatus. Strong co-occurrence of HLA alleles, especially DR and DQ, made assigning TCR associations to individual alleles difficult. Most TCR sequences were observed very rarely across donors, whereas some public TCRs were present in many individuals. In vitro tests confirmed that a few of the cytomegalovirus-associated TCR beta chains recognize cytomegalovirus antigens. A group of highly shared sequence variants was considered likely to be a technical artifact of the sequencing pipeline. A later genetic analysis reported fewer N-insertions in productive TCRs among donors in an Asian-associated ancestry cluster than the roughly 640-donor mean. An earlier analysis of around 540 of the donors showed that most TCR beta V segments appeared in productive rearrangements either about 87% or about 30% of the time, which broadly matched IMGT annotations. Only TCR beta chains were sequenced in this cohort, and the absence of alpha or paired-chain data limited detectable features. Because some donors lacked HLA typing at each locus, the association tests relied only on the typed subset. Several of the top co-occurrence clusters appeared to be linked to parvovirus B19, influenza, CMV and Epstein-Barr virus, according to a later analysis. According to a later analysis, most CMV-associated TCR beta chains appeared to be HLA-restricted, and the HLA associations seemed to be driven largely by CMV exposure. Some IMGT-functional V segments, including TRBV6-2 and TRBV6-3, could not be distinguished by the 87-base-pair reads and were therefore excluded. In the study, around 160 TCR beta chains were listed as associated with cytomegalovirus. About 15 rarely observed V segments, including chromosome 9 orphons, were excluded from the earlier analysis of about 500 of the donors because counts were too low.

V is pruned by 3 bases and J by 8 bases, leaving 4 bases of the junction without a gene match. The cysteine opens and the phenylalanine closes a CDR3 of 15 amino acids. The CDR3 DNA has 45 bases and is translated from base 1. For CDR1 and CDR2, the germline V gene lists ENHRY and SYGVKD. Worth noting for this clone: Its antigen is unknown. No clone much larger than this one lies a single base away; base qualities are absent.

The cohort was made up of approximately 700 healthy bone marrow donors. At the time of sampling, every cohort member was nominally healthy, though immune exposures that went unrecorded were likely present. The donor tested CMV seronegative and was one of the 352 seronegative cohort members. A peripheral blood sample was collected from each donor, and TCR beta sequencing was performed on peripheral blood mononuclear cells. Genomic DNA was extracted from the blood cell samples with the Qiagen DNeasy Blood Extraction Kit. Preparation of the library involved the immunoSEQ multiplex PCR assay. For the multiplex PCR, a mixture combining 60 forward primers for TCR Vbeta segments and 13 reverse primers for TCR Jbeta segments was used. Amplification of the CDR3 region of rearranged TCR beta genes was performed with a multiplex PCR assay on genomic DNA. The Illumina HiSeq System was used to sequence the amplified TCR beta libraries as 87-base-pair reads. The authors processed their data as follows. A later analysis counted some 74 million unique TCR beta chains across the 650 to 700 repertoires, and 10 million to 12 million of these chains were shared by at least two donors. Raw reads were error-corrected and collapsed into unique sequences by a nearest-neighbor algorithm in which closely related sequences were merged to remove PCR and sequencing errors. V, D and J gene segments were assigned by aligning CDR3 sequences to IMGT reference sequences. For a sequence to be retained, at least a six-nucleotide match to both a V gene segment and a J gene segment was required. A rearrangement counted as productive if the CDR3 had no stop codons and remained in frame with V and J, and every other rearrangement counted as non-productive. Following IMGT convention, CDR3 was defined as the stretch from the second conserved V-encoded cysteine to the conserved J-encoded phenylalanine. The earlier analysis of 500 to 750 of the donors excluded any sequence lacking an unambiguous match to a single V gene segment. An earlier analysis of several hundred of the donors called V segments functional above 56.7% productive rearrangements and segregating when the between-donor standard deviation exceeded 5%. To diagnose cytomegalovirus status from the catalog of TCR beta chain sequences, a statistical classification framework was built. In a later analysis, V and J genes were assigned by comparing TCR nucleotide sequences against IMGT/GENE-DB human TR gene sequences. In a later analysis, CDR3 sequences and most-parsimonious VDJ recombination scenarios were assigned using the TCRdist pipeline. In a later analysis, each TCR beta chain was defined by its CDR3 amino acid sequence together with its V-gene family, and reads without a unique V-gene family were excluded. To address suspected cross-contamination and a sequencing artifact, a later analysis removed roughly 640 highly shared, low-generation-probability nucleotide sequences. A later analysis calculated a clonal expansion index for each public chain from normalized within-repertoire ranks of inferred template counts. In a later analysis, generation probabilities were computed with a VDJ recombination model fitted to out-of-frame rearrangements, and the resulting probabilities were checked against IGoR. In a later analysis, hypergeometric tests were used to score TCR-TCR, TCR-HLA and TCR-CMV co-occurrence, with a repertoire-size bias correction applied to TCR pairs. In a later analysis, false discovery rates were estimated by permuting HLA or CMV assignments 20 times. In a later analysis, co-occurring TCRs were grouped with DBSCAN, and TCRdist sequence similarity was added when clustering was performed within HLA-allele-positive subsets. Co-occurrence clustering excluded repertoires with fewer than 30,000 or more than 120,000 public chains, plus five with anomalous nucleotide sharing. Imported from immuneACCESS, the table was reduced by TCRdb to in-frame sequences with V and J called. These copies leave out some clones; in studies compared against another copy, an unresolved V gene accounts for under half, and the cause of the remainder is not known. V, J and clone size derive from that table, while D and trimming were established from the DNA sequence. This sample lists some 270,000 clones; roughly 91% were detected once. The ten biggest clones cover less than 2% of the sample.

The sequencing input was PBMCs. The sequence links TRBV10-3 to TRBJ1-4, with 12 central nucleotides matching TRBD1. The sequence came from a girl between 2 and 10 years old in good health and CMV-seronegative. The nucleotide sequence reads TGTGCCATCAGTGACCCGGGACAGGGGGCCGAAAAACTGTTTTTT. Its translation is CAISDPGQGAEKLFF.